Sequencing of this T cell receptor (beta chain) was carried out in a study of long-term antiretroviral therapy in people with HIV. Study outcomes and limitations: Clonotypes expanded prior to ART showed repertoire dominance at all sampled time points.

This CDR3 has 11 amino acids. Trimming took 3 bases from V and 10 from J, leaving 9 bases between them. The germline V gene has CDR1 DFQATT and CDR2 SNEGSKA (reference sequence). Version v3.0 of the immunoSEQ assay ran at survey level. Roughly 40,000-55,000 T-cell genomes per sample were the sequencing target. Data came from immunoSEQ multiplex PCR; TCRdb stores just in-frame clones and leaves some out. The data contain about 30,000 clones, about 95% of them singletons. Every donor contributed at least one pre-ART and at least two post-ART PBMC samples. United States facilities provided treatment to all participants with HIV. This clone came up once. Antigen unknown.

The sequence came from a man aged 30-40 years with HIV. The sample here was unsorted PBMCs, taken around 6 years after starting antiretroviral therapy. V usage is TRBV20-1 and J usage is TRBJ1-4, with a weak D call TRBD1 (6 bases). The CDR3 coding sequence is TGCAGTGCTAGGGTACAGGGAAAACTGTTTTTT. It yields the protein CSARVQGKLFF.